Detailed here is one TCR beta chain. Trimming removed 5 bases from V and 1 base from J; junction bases left unmatched: 3. The CDR3 is 14 residues long. CDR1 SGHAT and CDR2 FQNNGV come from the germline V gene. This sample is drawn from a study of T-cell reconstitution after alpha-beta-depleted transplantation in children. Unique molecular identifiers were incorporated during preparation of the TCRbeta library. TCRdb passed the PCR reads through MiXCR, listing each CDR3 protein once. The sample has 300,000 to 400,000 distinct CDR3 sequences; 13% are singletons. The rearrangement links TRBV11-2 to TRBJ1-1, with TRBD1 identical over 8 bases. This clonotype was obtained from a human donor who donated a stem cell graft to a child with Fanconi anemia. Sequenced here: PBMCs, sampled from the stem cell graft. The CDR3 here is CASSADRANTEAFF. The CDR3 DNA reads as TGTGCCAGCAGCGCGGACAGGGCGAACACTGAAGCTTTCTTT.